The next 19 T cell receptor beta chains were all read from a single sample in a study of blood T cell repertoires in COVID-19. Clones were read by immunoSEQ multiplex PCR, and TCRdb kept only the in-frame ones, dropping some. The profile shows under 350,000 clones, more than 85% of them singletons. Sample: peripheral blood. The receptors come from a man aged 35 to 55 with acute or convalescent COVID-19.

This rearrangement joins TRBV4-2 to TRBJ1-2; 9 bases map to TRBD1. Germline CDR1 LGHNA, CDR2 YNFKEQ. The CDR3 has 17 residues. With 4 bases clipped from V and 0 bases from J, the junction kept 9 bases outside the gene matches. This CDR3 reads CASSPRGDRDSNYGYTF. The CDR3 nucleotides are TGTGCCAGCAGCCCCCGAGGGGACAGGGATTCTAACTATGGCTACACCTTC.

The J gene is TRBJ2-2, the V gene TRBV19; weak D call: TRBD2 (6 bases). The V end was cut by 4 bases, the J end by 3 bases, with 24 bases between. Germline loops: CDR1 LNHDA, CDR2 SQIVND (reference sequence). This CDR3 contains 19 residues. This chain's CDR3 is CASSTPPGGLVLDTGELFF. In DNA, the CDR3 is TGTGCCAGTAGTACCCCCCCCGGGGGTCTAGTACTCGACACCGGGGAGCTGTTTTTT.

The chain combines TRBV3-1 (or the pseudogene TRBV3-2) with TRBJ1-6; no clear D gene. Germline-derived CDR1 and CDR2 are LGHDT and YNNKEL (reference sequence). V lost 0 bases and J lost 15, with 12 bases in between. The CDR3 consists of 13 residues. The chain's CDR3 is CASSQDTVRGLHF. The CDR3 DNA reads TGTGCCAGCAGCCAAGACACCGTTCGGGGCCTCCACTTT.

In DNA form, the CDR3 reads TGTGCCAGCAGTTATTTGGGGCGCGCTTTCTTT. Encoded protein: CASSYLGRAFF. The V gene is TRBV27, the J gene TRBJ1-1; perhaps TRBD1 as D (5 bases). The germline gives CDR1 MNHEY, CDR2 SMNVEV (reference sequence). The CDR3 spans 11 residues. The germline V and J ends were trimmed by 4 bases and 11 bases, with 11 bases remaining between them.

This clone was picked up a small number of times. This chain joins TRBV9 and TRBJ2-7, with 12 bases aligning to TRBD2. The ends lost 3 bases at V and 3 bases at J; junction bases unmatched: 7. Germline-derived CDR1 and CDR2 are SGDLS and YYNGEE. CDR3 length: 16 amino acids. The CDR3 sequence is CASSAGGTSGFYEQYF. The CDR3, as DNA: TGTGCCAGCAGCGCGGGAGGGACTAGCGGGTTCTACGAGCAGTACTTC.

In DNA, the CDR3 is TGTGCCAGCAGCTTGGTGGACAGGGGTACTGAAGCTTTCTTT. Amino acid sequence: CASSLVDRGTEAFF. V and J are TRBV5-6 and TRBJ1-1, with 9 bases fitting TRBD1. Germline values: CDR1 SGHDT, CDR2 YYEEEE. This CDR3 has 14 amino acids. The ends lost 0 bases at V and 5 bases at J; junction bases unmatched: 2.

The CDR3 loop reads CASRQVTNTEAFF. CDR3 nucleotides: TGTGCCAGCAGACAGGTAACGAACACTGAAGCTTTCTTT. The J gene is TRBJ1-1, the V gene TRBV7-6; TRBD1 might be the D (5 bases). The CDR3 spans 13 residues. Trimming stripped 6 bases from V and 1 base from J, with 9 bases between. Germline V gene lookup returns CDR1 SGHVS and CDR2 FNYEAQ.

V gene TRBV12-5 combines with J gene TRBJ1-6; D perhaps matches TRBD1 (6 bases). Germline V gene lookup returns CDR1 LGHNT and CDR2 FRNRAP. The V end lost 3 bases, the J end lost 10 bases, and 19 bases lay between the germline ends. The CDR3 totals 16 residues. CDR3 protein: CASGLDLGGRGSPLHF. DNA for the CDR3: TGTGCTAGTGGTTTAGACTTAGGGGGAAGAGGCTCACCCCTCCACTTT. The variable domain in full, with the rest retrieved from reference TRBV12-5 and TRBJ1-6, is DARVTQTPRHKVTEMGQEVTMRCQPILGHNTVFWYRQTMMQGLELLAYFRNRAPLDDSGMPKDRFSAEMPDATLATLKIQPSEPRDSAVYFCASGLDLGGRGSPLHFGNGTRLTVT.

CDR3 nucleotides: TGTGCCAGCAGTTCCCGAGGTTCTTATGGAGGCTCTGGAAACACCATATATTTT. The encoded protein is CASSSRGSYGGSGNTIYF. The rearrangement links TRBV28 to TRBJ1-3; no definite D call. The CDR3 spans 18 residues. V gave up 4 bases and J gave up 0 bases, with 19 bases separating them. CDR1 and CDR2 (germline): MDHEN, SYDVKM.

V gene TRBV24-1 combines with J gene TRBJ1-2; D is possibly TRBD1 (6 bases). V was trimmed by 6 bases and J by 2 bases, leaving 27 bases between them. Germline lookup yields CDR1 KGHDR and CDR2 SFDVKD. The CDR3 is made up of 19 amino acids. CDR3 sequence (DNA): TGTGCCACCAGTCCCGGGGGGCAGGCAACAGGCGCCTTAAACTATGGCTACACCTTC. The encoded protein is CATSPGGQATGALNYGYTF.

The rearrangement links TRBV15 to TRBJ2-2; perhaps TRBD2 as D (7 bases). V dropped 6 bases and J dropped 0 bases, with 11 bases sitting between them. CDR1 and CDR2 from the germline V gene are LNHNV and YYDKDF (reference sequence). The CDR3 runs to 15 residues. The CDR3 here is CATRTGGPNTGELFF. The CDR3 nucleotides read TGTGCCACCAGGACGGGGGGCCCGAACACCGGGGAGCTGTTTTTT.

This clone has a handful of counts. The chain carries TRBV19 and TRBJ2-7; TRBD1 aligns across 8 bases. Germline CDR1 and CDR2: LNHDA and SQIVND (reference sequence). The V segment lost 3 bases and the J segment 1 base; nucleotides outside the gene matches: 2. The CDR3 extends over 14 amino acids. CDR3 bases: TGTGCCAGTAGTATCCGGACAGGGTCCTACGAGCAGTACTTC. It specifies CASSIRTGSYEQYF.

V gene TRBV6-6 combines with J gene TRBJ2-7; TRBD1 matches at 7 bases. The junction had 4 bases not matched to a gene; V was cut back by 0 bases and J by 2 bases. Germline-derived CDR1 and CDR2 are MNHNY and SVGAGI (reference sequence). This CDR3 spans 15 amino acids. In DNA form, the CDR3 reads TGTGCCAGCAGTTACTCGTGGGACAGAGCCTACGAGCAGTACTTC. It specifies CASSYSWDRAYEQYF.

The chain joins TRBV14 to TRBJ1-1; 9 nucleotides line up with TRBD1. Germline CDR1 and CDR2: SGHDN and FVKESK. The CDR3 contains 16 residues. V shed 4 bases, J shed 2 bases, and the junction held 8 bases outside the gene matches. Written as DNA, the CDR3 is TGTGCCAGCAGCCGGAGATACAGGGGGCAAAACACTGAAGCTTTCTTT. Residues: CASSRRYRGQNTEAFF.

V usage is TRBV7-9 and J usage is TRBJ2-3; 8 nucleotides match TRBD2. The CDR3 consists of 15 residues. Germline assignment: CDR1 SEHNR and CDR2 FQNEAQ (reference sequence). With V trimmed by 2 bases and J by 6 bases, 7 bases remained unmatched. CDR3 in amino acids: CASSLSGGATDTQYF. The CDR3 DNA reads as TGTGCCAGCAGCTTATCCGGGGGGGCCACCGATACGCAGTATTTT.

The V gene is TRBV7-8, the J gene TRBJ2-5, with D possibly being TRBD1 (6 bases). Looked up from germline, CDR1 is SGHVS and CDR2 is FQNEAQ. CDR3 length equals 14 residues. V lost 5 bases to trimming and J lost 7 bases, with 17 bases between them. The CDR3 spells CASSITGPKGTQYF. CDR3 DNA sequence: TGTGCCAGCAGCATCACAGGGCCAAAGGGGACCCAGTACTTC.

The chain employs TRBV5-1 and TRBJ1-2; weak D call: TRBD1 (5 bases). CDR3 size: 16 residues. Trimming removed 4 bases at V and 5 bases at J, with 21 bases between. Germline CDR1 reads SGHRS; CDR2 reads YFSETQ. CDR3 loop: CASSGRGQGGKYGYTF. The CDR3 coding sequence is TGCGCCAGCAGCGGCCGGGGCCAGGGAGGGAAATATGGCTACACCTTC.

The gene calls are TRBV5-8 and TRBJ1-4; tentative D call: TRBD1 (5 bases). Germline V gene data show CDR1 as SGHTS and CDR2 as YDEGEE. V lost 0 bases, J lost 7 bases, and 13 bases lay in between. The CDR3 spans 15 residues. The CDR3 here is CASSLGGSIGEKLFF. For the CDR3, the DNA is TGTGCCAGCAGCTTGGGGGGCAGTATCGGTGAAAAACTGTTTTTT.

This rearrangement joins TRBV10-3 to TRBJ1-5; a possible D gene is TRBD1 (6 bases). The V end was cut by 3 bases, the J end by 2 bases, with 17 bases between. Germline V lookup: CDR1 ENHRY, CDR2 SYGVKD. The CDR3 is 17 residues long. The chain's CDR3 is CAISERGGAEGNQPQHF. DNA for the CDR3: TGTGCCATCAGTGAAAGGGGGGGAGCCGAAGGCAATCAGCCCCAGCATTTT.